Listed here are 7 T cell receptor beta chains from one sample, sequenced in a study of blood T cell repertoires in COVID-19. Assay used: immunoSEQ multiplex PCR; TCRdb lists only in-frame clones, some missing. The sample holds approximately 140,000 clones; about 81% are singletons and the top ten take 2.4%. Specimen: PBMCs or T cells enriched from blood (not recorded which). All receptors come from a man aged 40-49 years with acute COVID-19.

CDR3 DNA sequence: TGTGCCAGCAGCTCGGACAGGGCTTATGGCTACACCTTC. Translation gives CASSSDRAYGYTF. The genes are TRBV7-2 and TRBJ1-2; 8 bases map to TRBD1. J was trimmed by 5 bases and V by 4 bases; bases with no gene match: 3. This CDR3 has 13 amino acids. Germline V lookup: CDR1 SGHTA, CDR2 FQGNSA.

The CDR3 reads CASTPPGLAGYEQYF. CDR3 DNA: TGTGCCAGCACCCCCCCCGGACTAGCTGGGTACGAGCAGTACTTC. V and J are TRBV6-1 and TRBJ2-7, with 8 bases identical to TRBD2. CDR1 and CDR2 (germline): MNHNS, SASEGT. This CDR3 contains 15 residues. Losses at the gene ends were 7 bases for V and 4 bases for J; bases not matched to a gene: 12.

V usage is TRBV13 and J usage is TRBJ1-2, with unresolved D. CDR3 length equals 15 residues. The ends were cut back, 3 bases at V and 0 bases at J, with 11 bases in the middle. Germline V gene lookup returns CDR1 PRHDT and CDR2 FYEKMQ (reference sequence). The CDR3 DNA follows: TGTGCCAGCAGCTTGGCCCCAAAGTCTAACTATGGCTACACCTTC. This gives the protein CASSLAPKSNYGYTF.

The chain is built from TRBV5-8 and TRBJ1-2, with 10 bases that match TRBD1. This CDR3 contains 16 residues. With V trimmed by 7 bases and J by 7 bases, 16 bases remained unmatched. Germline values: CDR1 SGHTS, CDR2 YDEGEE. As DNA, the CDR3 is TGTGCCAGCCGCCGGACAGGGGGAAATGGTGAAGGTGGCTACACCTTC. This translates into CASRRTGGNGEGGYTF.

This chain uses TRBV7-9 with TRBJ1-5; 7 positions agree with TRBD1. Germline CDR1 is SEHNR and CDR2 is FQNEAQ (reference sequence). The CDR3 loop spans 15 amino acids. The V segment lost 5 bases and the J segment 4 bases; nucleotides outside the gene matches: 8. CDR3 region: CASSPRGDSNQPQHF. The CDR3 region has the DNA TGTGCCAGCAGCCCCAGGGGGGACAGTAATCAGCCCCAGCATTTT. Supplemented by reference TRBV7-9 and TRBJ1-5, the full variable domain reads DTGVSQNPRHKITKRGQNVTFRCDPISEHNRLYWYRQTLGQGPEFLTYFQNEAQLEKSRLLSDRFSAERPKGSFSTLEIQRTEQGDSAMYLCASSPRGDSNQPQHFGDGTRLSIL.

The V and J genes are TRBV11-2 and TRBJ2-7; 8 nucleotides match TRBD1. The trim removed 0 bases at V and 6 bases at J, leaving 4 bases unmatched. The CDR3 length is 14 residues. Germline values: CDR1 SGHAT, CDR2 FQNNGV. CDR3 amino acids: CASSLDKTGVEQYF. The CDR3 DNA sequence: TGTGCCAGCAGCTTAGATAAGACAGGGGTCGAGCAGTACTTC.

J is TRBJ2-1 and V is TRBV14, with 7 bases aligning to TRBD1. This CDR3 is 15 amino acids long. Trimming at V came to 4 bases and at J to 4 bases, leaving 7 bases not matched to a gene. Germline V gene sequence: CDR1 SGHDN, CDR2 FVKESK. The CDR3 is CASSPQGVRYNEQFF. The DNA of the CDR3 is TGTGCCAGCAGCCCTCAGGGGGTCAGGTACAATGAGCAGTTCTTC.